The 4 T cell receptor beta chains given below trace back to one sample, sequenced in a study of Tregs in tolerant kidney transplant recipients. TCRdb's copy holds only in-frame clones and misses some; the assay was immunoSEQ multiplex PCR. The data contain 75,000 to 100,000 clones, around 90% of them singletons. The sequenced sample consisted of CD8+ T cells from blood. Source of these receptors: a human donor in good health.

V gene TRBV5-6 combines with J gene TRBJ2-7; 8 nucleotides agree with TRBD1. The germline V gene encodes CDR1 SGHDT and CDR2 YYEEEE. The V and J ends lost 7 bases and 7 bases, in that order; junction bases with no gene match: 10. CDR3 length equals 13 residues. In DNA, the CDR3 is TGTGCCAGCCAGACAGGGGTCCTCTCGGAGCAGTACTTC. Encoded protein: CASQTGVLSEQYF.

The chain couples TRBV2 to TRBJ2-2; D call uncertain. The germline V gene has CDR1 SNHLY and CDR2 FYNNEI. The CDR3 runs 14 residues. Trimming pared 3 bases from V and 2 bases from J, leaving 7 bases between. The CDR3 region has the DNA TGTGCCAGCAGTGACAGGACCAACACCGGGGAGCTGTTTTTT. Its translation: CASSDRTNTGELFF.

The chain employs TRBV6-6 and TRBJ2-7; 7 nucleotides match TRBD1. This CDR3 is 14 amino acids long. Unmatched junction bases numbered 12, after V lost 6 bases and J lost 7 bases. Germline values: CDR1 MNHNY, CDR2 SVGAGI (reference sequence). CDR3 coding DNA: TGTGCCAGCAGCCCGGGACAGACTTATGGAGAGCAGTACTTC. Amino acid sequence: CASSPGQTYGEQYF.

The gene calls are TRBV12-5 and TRBJ2-7; no reliable D call. The CDR3 length is 12 residues. V dropped 2 bases and J dropped 5 bases, with 7 bases sitting between them. Germline-derived CDR1 and CDR2 are LGHNT and FRNRAP. The CDR3 DNA reads TGTGCTAGTGGTTTGCGGTTTCACGAGCAGTACTTC. This codes for CASGLRFHEQYF.